This entry lists 32 T cell receptor beta chains sequenced from one sample in a study of blood T cell repertoires in COVID-19. The method was immunoSEQ multiplex PCR; TCRdb's version includes in-frame clones alone and lacks a portion of them. The table includes about 110,000 clones, about 79% detected once. The sequencing input was peripheral blood. These TCRs come from a man at least 80 years old with COVID-19, enrolled during active disease.

The chain is built from TRBV19 and TRBJ1-1; D remains unclear. The V gene lost 7 bases and the J gene lost 4 bases, with 16 bases spanning the gap. The CDR3 is 14 amino acids. Germline-derived CDR1 and CDR2 are LNHDA and SQIVND (reference sequence). CDR3 sequence reads: CASTGGRVSTEAFF. The CDR3 DNA reads TGTGCCAGTACTGGTGGGAGGGTAAGCACTGAAGCTTTCTTT.

The V gene is TRBV5-1, the J gene TRBJ1-4, with unresolved D. Deletions cut 2 bases from V and 7 bases from J, with 18 bases between. Per the germline V gene, CDR1 is SGHRS and CDR2 is YFSETQ. The CDR3 contains 16 residues. For the CDR3, the DNA is TGCGCCAGCAGCTTCGATCCGGGATCCTACTCTGAAAAACTGTTTTTT. Protein product: CASSFDPGSYSEKLFF.

The gene calls are TRBV27 and TRBJ2-1, with 7 nucleotides matching TRBD2. Germline CDR1 reads MNHEY; CDR2 reads SMNVEV (reference sequence). Trimming took 3 bases from V and 7 from J; bases not matched to a gene: 6. The CDR3 length is 14 residues. The CDR3 loop is CASSFVGGVNEQFF. In nucleotides, the CDR3 is TGTGCCAGCAGTTTCGTGGGAGGGGTTAATGAGCAGTTCTTC.

There are a few counts of this clone. This chain joins TRBV25-1 and TRBJ1-3, with D tentatively TRBD1 (5 bases). V was pared by 1 base and J by 4 bases, with 8 bases between. The CDR3 runs to 14 residues. Germline-derived CDR1 and CDR2 are MGHDK and SYGVNS. The CDR3 nucleotides read TGTGCCAGCAGTGAATTAGGGGTCGGAAACACCATATATTTT. Protein: CASSELGVGNTIYF.

The genes are TRBV29-1 and TRBJ2-2; possibly TRBD2 for D (5 bases). CDR3 size: 14 residues. Deletions cut 5 bases from V and 4 bases from J, with 14 bases between. The germline V gene has CDR1 SQVTM and CDR2 ANQGSEA. The CDR3 bases are TGCAGCGTTTGGACCGGGATCGCCACCGGGGAGCTGTTTTTT. Protein sequence: CSVWTGIATGELFF.

The CDR3 spells CASSVASSYNSPLHF. The CDR3 bases are TGTGCCAGCAGCGTAGCTAGCTCCTATAATTCACCCCTCCACTTT. The chain is built from TRBV9 and TRBJ1-6; D is undetermined. Germline CDR1 and CDR2: SGDLS and YYNGEE. Trimming pared 0 bases from V and 0 bases from J, leaving 4 bases between. This CDR3 contains 15 residues.

The table lists this clone with a count of one. V gene TRBV6-5 combines with J gene TRBJ1-2; 7 bases map to TRBD1. CDR3 size: 12 residues. Losses at the gene ends were 6 bases for V and 7 bases for J; bases not matched to a gene: 5. The germline CDR1 and CDR2 sequences are MNHEY and SVGAGI. CDR3 amino acids: CASRSSGGGYTF. CDR3 in DNA: TGTGCCAGCAGATCTTCAGGGGGTGGCTACACCTTC.

Written as DNA, the CDR3 is TGTGCCAGCACCGGACTAGCGGCCCAAGAGACCCAGTACTTC. It codes for CASTGLAAQETQYF. The chain uses TRBV6-5 and TRBJ2-5; 10 positions match TRBD2. The germline CDR1 and CDR2 sequences are MNHEY and SVGAGI. The trim removed 7 bases at V and 1 base at J, leaving 3 bases unmatched. The CDR3 runs 14 residues.

The chain is built from TRBV5-1 and TRBJ2-6; maybe TRBD2 (6 bases). Germline values: CDR1 SGHRS, CDR2 YFSETQ. The length of the CDR3 is 16 residues. With 4 bases removed from V and 4 bases from J, the gap between germline ends came to 15 bases. The CDR3 region is CASSPLGLLGANVLTF. CDR3 nucleotide sequence: TGCGCCAGCAGCCCATTGGGACTTTTGGGGGCCAACGTCCTGACTTTC. Together with reference TRBV5-1 and TRBJ2-6, the CDR3 gives the full variable domain: KAGVTQTPRYLIKTRGQQVTLSCSPISGHRSVSWYQQTPGQGLQFLFEYFSETQRNKGNFPGRFSGRQFSNSRSEMNVSTLELGDSALYLCASSPLGLLGANVLTFGAGSRLTVL.

CDR3 coding DNA: TGCGCCAGCAGCCAAGAACGGCTAGCGGGAAGGTCCGGGGAGCTGTTTTTT. Its protein product is CASSQERLAGRSGELFF. This chain connects TRBV4-1 to TRBJ2-2; 9 bases agree with TRBD2. Trimming cost V 0 bases and J 6 bases; bases outside gene matches: 8. The germline V gene encodes CDR1 MGHRA and CDR2 YSYEKL. The CDR3 is 17 amino acids.

The rearrangement uses TRBV10-2 and TRBJ2-3; 11 nucleotides match TRBD1. This CDR3 region has 17 residues. Unmatched junction bases numbered 8, after V lost 4 bases and J lost 2 bases. Germline loops: CDR1 WSHSY, CDR2 SAAADI. The CDR3 protein is CASSGGGTGGFTDTQYF. CDR3 in DNA: TGCGCCAGCAGTGGCGGGGGGACAGGGGGTTTCACAGATACGCAGTATTTT.

This clone showed up just a few times. The genes are TRBV21-1 and TRBJ2-7; the D call in the table, TRBD1, was not verified against the DNA. TRBV21-1 is a documented pseudogene. This CDR3 is built from 14 residues. CDR3 in amino acids: CASSNRDKSYEQYF. The CDR3 DNA reads TGTGCCAGCAGCAACCGGGACAAATCCTACGAGCAGTACTTC.

The J gene is TRBJ2-7, the V gene TRBV5-1; 8 nucleotides align to TRBD1. The junction had 6 bases not matched to a gene; V was cut back by 4 bases and J by 0 bases. The CDR3 is 15 residues long. Germline V gene lookup returns CDR1 SGHRS and CDR2 YFSETQ. DNA for the CDR3: TGCGCCAGCAGCCCCTCCACAGGGGGCTCCTACGAGCAGTACTTC. It encodes CASSPSTGGSYEQYF.

This chain connects TRBV6-5 to TRBJ2-3; 12 bases are shared with TRBD2. Germline V CDR1 and CDR2: MNHEY, SVGAGI. The CDR3 length is 14 residues. V trimming: 4 bases; J trimming: 8 bases; junction bases outside the gene matches: 4. Written as DNA, the CDR3 is TGTGCCAGCAGTTTGACTAGCGGGAGTGGTACGCAGTATTTT. Encoded protein: CASSLTSGSGTQYF.

V is TRBV6-5 and J is TRBJ2-7, with D possibly being TRBD2 (6 bases). V dropped 6 bases and J dropped 4 bases, with 16 bases sitting between them. From germline, CDR1 is MNHEY and CDR2 SVGAGI. The CDR3 runs 14 residues. CDR3 nucleotide sequence: TGTGCCAGCAGCCGCGGGGCTTCAGGGTACGAGCAGTACTTC. Translating it yields CASSRGASGYEQYF.

Many counts were recorded for this clone. The chain recombines TRBV6-5 with TRBJ2-2; TRBD2 agrees at 12 bases. Germline assignment: CDR1 MNHEY and CDR2 SVGAGI. The CDR3 has 15 amino acids. The V and J ends lost 7 bases and 4 bases, in that order; junction bases with no gene match: 4. CDR3 DNA sequence: TGTGCCAGCACCATACTAGCGGGAGGCACCGGGGAGCTGTTTTTT. This encodes CASTILAGGTGELFF.

The chain has TRBV10-1 and TRBJ2-1; 10 nucleotides align to TRBD2. The CDR3 length is 15 residues. Germline V CDR1 and CDR2: WNHNN, SYGVQD (reference sequence). V lost 5 bases and J lost 8; bases outside the gene matches: 9. The CDR3 loop is CASSTSGRAIHEQFF. DNA of the CDR3: TGCGCCAGCAGTACAAGCGGGAGGGCTATCCATGAGCAGTTCTTC.

The chain recombines TRBV29-1 with TRBJ1-2; 8 bases fit TRBD1. The CDR3 runs 14 residues. Germline values: CDR1 SQVTM, CDR2 ANQGSEA. The V and J ends lost 7 bases and 8 bases, in that order; junction bases with no gene match: 15. The chain's CDR3 is CSADPGQGRRGYTF. CDR3 nucleotide sequence: TGCAGCGCCGACCCTGGACAGGGACGTCGAGGCTACACCTTC.

The V and J genes are TRBV28 and TRBJ2-1; D not resolved. CDR3 length: 15 amino acids. V was clipped by 7 bases and J by 6 bases, with 19 bases between them. The germline gives CDR1 MDHEN, CDR2 SYDVKM. DNA for the CDR3: TGTGCCAGCACTAACCGCCAGTCGGGTCGCAATGAGCAGTTCTTC. This codes for CASTNRQSGRNEQFF.

This chain joins TRBV5-1 and TRBJ1-4; 7 nucleotides agree with TRBD1. The V gene's germline CDR1 is SGHRS and CDR2 YFSETQ. The CDR3 has 13 amino acids. J was trimmed by 8 bases and V by 2 bases; bases with no gene match: 3. The CDR3 bases are TGCGCCAGCAGCTTTGGACAGGCGGAAAAACTGTTTTTT. Residues: CASSFGQAEKLFF.

Comments on this clone: Compared with germline, one end of the junction differs, possibly owing to a read error. J is TRBJ1-2 and V is TRBV5-1; 8 positions match TRBD1. Germline CDR1 and CDR2: SGHRS and YFSETQ. The CDR3 has 12 amino acids. This CDR3 is CASSYDRGPGFF. The DNA of the CDR3 is TGCGCCAGCAGCTATGACAGGGGTCCAGGATTCTTC.

This clone was recorded a few times. The chain links TRBV28 to TRBJ2-3, with TRBD1 as a possible D gene (6 bases). This CDR3 region has 18 residues. Trimming removed 6 bases from V and 1 base from J, with 23 bases in between. Germline CDR1 and CDR2: MDHEN and SYDVKM. CDR3 sequence (DNA): TGTGCCAGCAGCCCGACCAGGGTATACAGGGTAGGCACAGATACGCAGTATTTT. Protein: CASSPTRVYRVGTDTQYF. Supplemented by reference TRBV28 and TRBJ2-3, the full variable domain reads DVKVTQSSRYLVKRTGEKVFLECVQDMDHENMFWYRQDPGLGLRLIYFSYDVKMKEKGDIPEGYSVSREKKERFSLILESASTNQTSMYLCASSPTRVYRVGTDTQYFGPGTRLTVL.

This chain links TRBV28 with TRBJ1-2, with D possibly TRBD1 on 5 matching bases. The CDR3 totals 15 residues. The V gene lost 2 bases and the J gene lost 0 bases, with 10 bases spanning the gap. Germline V gene sequence: CDR1 MDHEN, CDR2 SYDVKM. The CDR3 sequence is CASSLTGATNYGYTF. The CDR3, as DNA: TGTGCCAGCAGTTTAACAGGTGCAACTAACTATGGCTACACCTTC.

This chain uses TRBV6-2 or TRBV6-3 with TRBJ2-5; 9 positions match TRBD2. The CDR3 runs to 15 residues. V lost 2 bases and J lost 2; bases outside the gene matches: 3. Looked up from germline, CDR1 is MNHEY and CDR2 is SVGEGT. CDR3: CASSYRLAGQETQYF. CDR3 bases: TGTGCCAGCAGTTACAGGCTAGCGGGACAAGAGACCCAGTACTTC.

The chain joins TRBV10-3 to TRBJ1-5, with TRBD1 matching over 11 bases. The CDR3 is 20 residues long. With V trimmed by 0 bases and J by 0 bases, 10 bases remained unmatched. The V gene's germline CDR1 is ENHRY and CDR2 SYGVKD. As DNA, the CDR3 is TGTGCCATCAGTGAGTCGCTGGACAGGGGGCGGGCGGCTAGCAATCAGCCCCAGCATTTT. This codes for CAISESLDRGRAASNQPQHF.

The chain joins TRBV28 to TRBJ1-5; 9 bases line up with TRBD1. With V trimmed by 6 bases and J by 4 bases, 16 bases remained unmatched. Germline-derived CDR1 and CDR2 are MDHEN and SYDVKM. The CDR3 runs 18 residues. Written as DNA, the CDR3 is TGTGCCAGCAGATTGGGGGGGACAGGGATCCCAAAAAATCAGCCCCAGCATTTT. Translated: CASRLGGTGIPKNQPQHF.

V usage is TRBV3-1 (or the pseudogene TRBV3-2) and J usage is TRBJ2-4; D perhaps matches TRBD1 (6 bases). The ends were cut back, 4 bases at V and 6 bases at J, with 16 bases in the middle. The CDR3 is 15 amino acids. Germline V lookup: CDR1 LGHDT, CDR2 YNNKEL (reference sequence). The CDR3: CASSLAGTPGNIQYF. The CDR3 DNA follows: TGTGCCAGCAGCCTAGCCGGGACACCCGGAAACATTCAGTACTTC.

The chain couples TRBV6-6 to TRBJ2-7; 9 positions match TRBD1. The CDR3 runs to 15 residues. Germline CDR1 is MNHNY and CDR2 is SVGAGI (reference sequence). With V trimmed by 2 bases and J by 2 bases, 4 bases remained unmatched. DNA for the CDR3: TGTGCCAGCAGTTACCGGACAGGGGATCCCTACGAGCAGTACTTC. As protein: CASSYRTGDPYEQYF.

The chain combines TRBV19 with TRBJ2-6; D might be TRBD2 (5 bases). V was shortened by 3 bases and J by 1 base, with 13 bases between the two germline ends. CDR1 and CDR2 from the germline V gene are LNHDA and SQIVND (reference sequence). This CDR3 is built from 17 residues. The CDR3 nucleotides read TGTGCCAGTAGTATTCTGGGTGGAGGTTCTGGGGCCAACGTCCTGACTTTC. Translating gives CASSILGGGSGANVLTF.

The chain couples TRBV11-2 to TRBJ2-7, with a possible D match to TRBD1 (6 bases). Looked up from germline, CDR1 is SGHAT and CDR2 is FQNNGV. V dropped 1 base and J dropped 7 bases, with 14 bases sitting between them. The CDR3 is 14 residues long. CDR3 protein: CASSLGGPTREQYF. Written as DNA, the CDR3 is TGTGCCAGCAGCTTAGGGGGGCCAACCCGGGAGCAGTACTTC.

This rearrangement joins TRBV4-3 to TRBJ2-3, with D perhaps TRBD2 (6 bases). Germline V gene lookup returns CDR1 LGHNA and CDR2 YSLEER. Trimming shortened V by 0 bases and J by 1 base, and 17 bases separated the two germline ends. This CDR3 is 18 amino acids long. This chain's CDR3 is CASSQEWVGGGGTDTQYF. In nucleotides, the CDR3 is TGCGCCAGCAGCCAAGAGTGGGTGGGGGGAGGTGGCACAGATACGCAGTATTTT.

This clone was recorded once. The chain uses TRBV29-1 and TRBJ2-5; possibly TRBD2 for D (5 bases). V lost 6 bases and J 5 bases, leaving 16 bases between the germline ends. CDR1 and CDR2 (germline): SQVTM, ANQGSEA. The CDR3 runs to 13 residues. The CDR3 coding sequence is TGCAGCGTGGAGAGGGCCCCCAGGGAGACCCAGTACTTC. This encodes CSVERAPRETQYF.